This entry lists 28 T cell receptor beta chains sequenced from one sample in a study of human T cells and chemical hapten exposure. TCRdb recomputed calls from the RACE reads with MiXCR, one row per CDR3 protein. The sample includes some 350,000 distinct CDR3 sequences, nearly 6.5% seen only once; the top ten take around 5.6%. Specified time point: patch test 2, 6 weeks after DPC sensitization. Treatment here: therapeutic diphenylcyclopropenone sensitization with weekly scalp DPC. The sequencing used whole blood, collected in connection with sensitization to the hapten diphenylcyclopropenone (DPC). The receptors stem from a young woman with alopecia areata. Some clones in this sample may be carry-over from other donors' samples.

The rearrangement links TRBV27 to TRBJ1-5, with D perhaps TRBD1 (5 bases). The germline V gene has CDR1 MNHEY and CDR2 SMNVEV (reference sequence). CDR3 size: 15 residues. V shed 0 bases and J shed 7 bases, with 13 bases lying between them. CDR3 DNA sequence: TGTGCCAGCAGTTTATCGAGGGGTAGTAAGCAGCCCCAGCATTTT. This gives the protein CASSLSRGSKQPQHF.

This chain links TRBV3-1 with TRBJ2-1; tentative D call: TRBD2 (7 bases). The V gene lost 7 bases and the J gene lost 9 bases, with 19 bases spanning the gap. This CDR3 has 14 residues. CDR1 is LGHDT and CDR2 is YNNKEL in the germline V gene (reference sequence). The CDR3 protein is CASTFGGGSTEQFF. The CDR3 region has the DNA TGTGCCAGCACATTTGGGGGGGGCTCGACTGAGCAGTTCTTC.

The chain has TRBV5-6 and TRBJ2-2; D may be TRBD1 or TRBD2 (5 bases each). Trimming removed 2 bases from V and 7 bases from J, with 15 bases in between. This CDR3 is built from 15 residues. Germline CDR1 is SGHDT and CDR2 is YYEEEE. DNA for the CDR3: TGTGCCAGCAGCTTTAGATTGGGGGAACACGGGGAGCTGTTTTTT. This translates into CASSFRLGEHGELFF.

This clonotype was detected a few times. DNA of the CDR3: TGTGCCAGCAGACCTTTGGGAGGGGACGGGGAGCTGTTTTTT. Translation: CASRPLGGDGELFF. This chain connects TRBV6-4 to TRBJ2-2, with 7 bases lining up with TRBD2. CDR3 length equals 14 residues. The germline CDR1 and CDR2 sequences are MRHNA and SNTAGT. V trimming: 6 bases; J trimming: 7 bases; junction bases outside the gene matches: 8.

Comments on this clonotype: A read error may produce the germline difference seen at one junction end. The chain employs TRBV10-3 and TRBJ1-4, with 12 nucleotides matching TRBD1. The CDR3 totals 16 residues. Germline CDR1 and CDR2: ENHRY and SYGVKD. CDR3 protein: CAISESMGDRGLPRRF. The CDR3, as DNA: TGTGCCATCAGTGAGTCTATGGGGGACAGGGGGCTCCCTCGCCGTTTT.

The rearrangement joins TRBV4-2 to TRBJ1-5; D possibly corresponds to TRBD1 (6 bases). Germline V lookup: CDR1 LGHNA, CDR2 YNFKEQ. V lost 1 base, J lost 3 bases, and 16 bases lay in between. This CDR3 comprises 17 residues. The CDR3 here is CASSQAGTRSPNQPQHF. The DNA of the CDR3 is TGTGCCAGCAGCCAAGCCGGGACAAGAAGCCCCAATCAGCCCCAGCATTTT.

This sequence joins TRBV12-3 or TRBV12-4 and TRBJ2-7; the match to TRBD2 covers 10 bases. The J segment lost 3 bases and the V segment lost 3 bases, leaving 8 bases of the junction unmatched. CDR3 size: 16 residues. This CDR3 is CASSFLAGEDFYEQYF. The CDR3 bases are TGTGCCAGCAGTTTTCTAGCGGGGGAAGATTTCTACGAGCAGTACTTC.

The gene calls are TRBV6-2 or TRBV6-3 and TRBJ2-3; perhaps TRBD1 as D (6 bases). Trimming took off 6 bases at V and 2 bases at J, with 12 bases between the two ends. CDR1 is MNHEY, CDR2 SVGEGT, per germline. This CDR3 has 14 amino acids. The CDR3 spells CASRNLGATDTQYF. The CDR3 DNA is TGTGCCAGCAGAAACCTGGGGGCCACAGATACGCAGTATTTT.

The chain has TRBV15 and TRBJ2-3; 9 bases are a match to TRBD2. The CDR3 is 20 amino acids. CDR1 and CDR2 from the germline V gene are LNHNV and YYDKDF (reference sequence). V lost 3 bases to trimming and J lost 1 base; unmatched junction nucleotides: 17. CDR3 in amino acids: CATSSGPLGGGALGTDTQYF. DNA of the CDR3: TGTGCCACCAGCAGTGGCCCCTTGGGCGGGGGGGCCTTGGGCACAGATACGCAGTATTTT.

This clonotype was seen more than once but under ten times. CDR3 protein: CASSVETYAGAGGTEAFF. The CDR3 DNA sequence: TGTGCCAGCAGCGTAGAAACCTACGCCGGGGCAGGGGGGACTGAAGCTTTCTTT. The chain carries TRBV9 and TRBJ1-1; 7 bases fit TRBD1. The CDR3 is 18 amino acids. CDR1 and CDR2 (germline): SGDLS, YYNGEE. V shed 0 bases, J shed 5 bases, and the junction held 16 bases outside the gene matches.

This clonotype has a count of ten or more. V and J are TRBV7-2 and TRBJ2-3, with 10 bases that match TRBD2. The CDR3 runs to 16 residues. Germline-derived CDR1 and CDR2 are SGHTA and FQGNSA. V shed 2 bases and J 2 bases; nucleotides not matched to a gene: 4. CDR3 sequence reads: CASSLSSGGYTDTQYF. CDR3 nucleotide sequence: TGTGCCAGCAGCTTATCTAGCGGGGGCTACACAGATACGCAGTATTTT.

This clonotype was counted ten times or more. The chain has TRBV9 and TRBJ1-5; 8 bases fit TRBD1. V was clipped by 0 bases and J by 7 bases; unmatched bases: 6. The germline gives CDR1 SGDLS, CDR2 YYNGEE. The CDR3 is 15 amino acids. CDR3 region: CASSVEAGGQQPQHF. The CDR3 coding sequence is TGTGCCAGCAGCGTAGAAGCAGGGGGCCAACAGCCCCAGCATTTT.

Only a few counts were recorded for this clonotype. The chain joins TRBV10-3 to TRBJ2-2; D gene uncertain. The germline V gene has CDR1 ENHRY and CDR2 SYGVKD. V was trimmed by 11 bases and J by 0 bases, leaving 4 bases between them. The CDR3 runs 11 residues. The CDR3 DNA sequence: TGTGCCGCCACGAACACCGGGGAGCTGTTTTTT. Amino acid sequence: CAATNTGELFF.

This clonotype occurred many times. This chain connects TRBV6-6 to TRBJ2-1; TRBD1 aligns across 7 bases. The CDR3 contains 15 residues. The germline CDR1 and CDR2 sequences are MNHNY and SVGAGI (reference sequence). Trimming took 0 bases from V and 7 from J; bases not matched to a gene: 6. In nucleotides, the CDR3 is TGTGCCAGCAGTTACTCCCAGGGGGAGAGGAATGAGCAGTTCTTC. Amino acid sequence: CASSYSQGERNEQFF.

This clonotype came up many times. The chain combines TRBV3-1 with TRBJ2-7; 11 bases line up with TRBD1. CDR3 length: 14 amino acids. Looked up from germline, CDR1 is LGHDT and CDR2 is YNNKEL (reference sequence). Germline trimming cut 4 bases from V and 4 bases from J; bases unmatched to any gene: 3. In DNA, the CDR3 is TGTGCCAGCAGCCGGACAGGGGGCGCGTACGAGCAGTACTTC. As protein: CASSRTGGAYEQYF.

The J gene is TRBJ2-3, the V gene TRBV6-5; D ambiguous. The V and J ends lost 5 bases and 7 bases respectively, with 13 bases between them. The germline V gene encodes CDR1 MNHEY and CDR2 SVGAGI. This CDR3 spans 13 amino acids. DNA for the CDR3: TGTGCCAGCAGTCCAGGACGGACCAATACGCAGTATTTT. It translates to CASSPGRTNTQYF.

This sequence joins TRBV15 and TRBJ1-5, with D possibly being TRBD1 (5 bases). There are 15 residues in the CDR3. Looked up from germline, CDR1 is LNHNV and CDR2 is YYDKDF (reference sequence). The germline V and J ends were trimmed by 4 bases and 7 bases, with 17 bases remaining between them. CDR3 loop: CATSTLRGLGQPQHF. The DNA of the CDR3 is TGTGCCACCAGCACGCTCCGGGGCTTAGGGCAGCCCCAGCATTTT.

The sample holds many counts of this clonotype. The rearrangement uses TRBV25-1 and TRBJ2-7; a weak D match, TRBD2 (6 bases). Trimming removed 5 bases from V and 3 bases from J, with 17 bases in between. CDR1 and CDR2 (germline): MGHDK, SYGVNS. This CDR3 contains 15 residues. CDR3 sequence: CASSSLGTEFYEQYF. CDR3 nucleotide sequence: TGTGCCAGCAGTTCTCTCGGGACTGAGTTCTACGAGCAGTACTTC.

This clonotype was recorded many times. J is TRBJ2-7 and V is TRBV6-2 or TRBV6-3; D unclear. CDR3 size: 11 residues. CDR1 and CDR2 (germline): MNHEY, SVGEGT. Trimming cost V 5 bases and J 3 bases, with 5 bases left between them. CDR3 protein: CASSRLYEQYF. The CDR3 DNA is TGTGCCAGCAGTCGACTCTACGAGCAGTACTTC.

This clonotype was seen many times. The rearrangement links TRBV3-1 to TRBJ1-1, with 7 positions matching TRBD1. The CDR3 has 15 residues. The germline gives CDR1 LGHDT, CDR2 YNNKEL (reference sequence). The V gene end was trimmed by 3 bases and the J gene end by 7 bases; junction bases not matched to a gene: 11. The CDR3 spells CASSHIQGGLNEAFF. In DNA, the CDR3 is TGTGCCAGCAGCCACATTCAGGGGGGACTTAATGAAGCTTTCTTT.

This clonotype has more than one count but fewer than ten. At one boundary the junction diverges from the germline segment, which might be a read error. This sequence joins TRBV3-1 and TRBJ2-4; 10 bases map to TRBD2. The CDR3 has 13 residues. The V gene's germline CDR1 is LGHDT and CDR2 YNNKEL (reference sequence). CDR3 bases: TGTGCCAGCAGCCAAGATCGGGGGACTAGCGTAGGCTTC. Encoded protein: CASSQDRGTSVGF.

This clonotype was observed many times. V and J are TRBV27 and TRBJ1-1; TRBD1 aligns across 8 bases. CDR1 MNHEY and CDR2 SMNVEV come from the germline V gene (reference sequence). The CDR3 length is 16 residues. V trimming: 0 bases; J trimming: 3 bases; junction bases outside the gene matches: 6. DNA for the CDR3: TGTGCCAGCAGTTTATCTTCAGGGGGCGCGGACACTGAAGCTTTCTTT. Protein: CASSLSSGGADTEAFF.

This chain connects TRBV7-9 to TRBJ1-6; D call uncertain. The CDR3 totals 12 residues. Deletions cut 6 bases from V and 9 bases from J, with 9 bases between. Germline assignment: CDR1 SEHNR and CDR2 FQNEAQ (reference sequence). The CDR3 nucleotides read TGTGCCAGCAGGGGCACAGCTTCACCCCTCCACTTT. Protein: CASRGTASPLHF.

At least ten counts were recorded for this clonotype. The chain has TRBV20-1 and TRBJ1-1; D is unresolved. V dropped 1 base and J dropped 2 bases, with 8 bases sitting between them. The CDR3 loop spans 13 amino acids. Germline V gene lookup returns CDR1 DFQATT and CDR2 SNEGSKA (reference sequence). Here the CDR3 DNA reads TGCAGTGCTAGAGGACGGTTTAACACTGAAGCTTTCTTT. Amino acids: CSARGRFNTEAFF.

This clonotype showed up just a few times. The chain carries TRBV6-5 and TRBJ2-3; no definite D call. Trimming stripped 0 bases from V and 1 base from J, with 5 bases between. Germline V lookup: CDR1 MNHEY, CDR2 SVGAGI. The CDR3 is 14 amino acids. In DNA form, the CDR3 reads TGTGCCAGCAGTTACTCAAAGGGCACAGATACGCAGTATTTT. It translates to CASSYSKGTDTQYF.

Here the CDR3 DNA reads TGTGCCAGCAGCCAGCAGGGGACCAATGAGCAGTTCTTC. It yields the protein CASSQQGTNEQFF. The J gene is TRBJ2-1, the V gene TRBV13, with D perhaps TRBD1 (6 bases). Germline V gene lookup returns CDR1 PRHDT and CDR2 FYEKMQ (reference sequence). CDR3 size: 13 residues. The V end was cut by 5 bases, the J end by 6 bases, with 11 bases between.

This rearrangement joins TRBV6-2 or TRBV6-3 to TRBJ1-1; D is uncertain. Germline loops: CDR1 MNHEY, CDR2 SVGEGT. The CDR3 runs to 16 residues. V shed 6 bases and J shed 1 base, with 18 bases lying between them. CDR3 amino acids: CASRTGSYSPNTEAFF. CDR3 sequence (DNA): TGTGCCAGCAGAACCGGGTCTTATAGTCCGAACACTGAAGCTTTCTTT.

This clonotype has at least ten counts. V usage is TRBV7-3 and J usage is TRBJ1-4; the D gene is possibly TRBD1 (5 bases). The CDR3 is 15 residues long. Germline CDR1 reads SGHTA; CDR2 reads FQGTGA. V lost 5 bases and J 3 bases, leaving 13 bases between the germline ends. CDR3 DNA: TGTGCCAGCAGCCGAAATACAGGCGCTAATGAAAAACTGTTTTTT. It codes for CASSRNTGANEKLFF.